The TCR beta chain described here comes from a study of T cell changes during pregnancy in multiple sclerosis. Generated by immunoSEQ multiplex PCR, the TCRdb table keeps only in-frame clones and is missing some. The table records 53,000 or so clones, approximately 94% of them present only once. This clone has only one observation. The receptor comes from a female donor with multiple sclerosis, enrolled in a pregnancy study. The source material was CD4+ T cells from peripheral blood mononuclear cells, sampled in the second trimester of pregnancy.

The CDR3 region has the DNA TGTGCCAGCAGTGGGGGGGGGTTGGGCTACACCTTC. The encoded protein is CASSGGGLGYTF. The chain links TRBV28 to TRBJ1-2; a possible D gene is TRBD1 (5 bases). V was cut by 5 bases and J by 8 bases, with 12 bases left in between. Looked up from germline, CDR1 is MDHEN and CDR2 is SYDVKM. The length of the CDR3 is 12 residues.